This T cell receptor (beta chain) originates from a study of B cell selection in AIRE deficiency. Study results and limitations: AIRE-deficient Tconv and Treg repertoires matched healthy donors in TCRBV, CDR3 length, diversity.

The CDR3 contains 16 residues. The V segment lost 0 bases and the J segment 3 bases; nucleotides outside the gene matches: 6. CDR1 is LGHNA, CDR2 YNFKEQ, per germline. Original methodology: Treg pools: about 50,000 distinct patient, some 1x10^5 donor TCRbeta sequences. Data came from immunoSEQ multiplex PCR; TCRdb stores just in-frame clones and leaves some out. That table gives V, J and clone size, and the DNA gave D and trimming. The data hold 12,000 to 15,000 clones, with approximately 94% observed a single time. Sorted regulatory T cells were CD4-positive, CD25-high and CD127-low or negative. With respect to this clone: Its antigen is still unknown.

Specimen: Tregs sorted from PBMCs. The rearrangement joins TRBV4-2 to TRBJ1-2, with 8 bases fitting TRBD1. This TCR was recovered from a human donor with AIRE deficiency. In DNA form, the CDR3 reads TGTGCCAGCAGCCAAGAAACAACGACAGGGGACTATGGCTACACCTTC. This codes for CASSQETTTGDYGYTF.